This T cell receptor (beta chain) appears in the sequencing data of a study of shared T cell receptors in the human thymus. Germline CDR1 MGHRA, CDR2 YSYEKL. Deletions cut 0 bases from V and 4 bases from J, with 19 bases between. This CDR3 has 17 residues. Some clones are missing from TCRdb's copy, which holds only in-frame ones; the method was immunoSEQ multiplex PCR. The sample includes roughly 700,000 clones, 88% of them seen just once. This sample also appeared in a second study, on human thymus T cells. That paper adds: Thymus pieces cut out during corrective heart surgery were the tissue that was used.

The receptor's source is a boy younger than two with a congenital heart defect. Sequenced sample: thymocytes. V is TRBV4-1 and J is TRBJ2-7; D gene unclear. The CDR3 DNA reads as TGCGCCAGCAGCCAAGAAAATAGCAGAGACGGCCCTTACGAGCAGTACTTC. The encoded protein is CASSQENSRDGPYEQYF.